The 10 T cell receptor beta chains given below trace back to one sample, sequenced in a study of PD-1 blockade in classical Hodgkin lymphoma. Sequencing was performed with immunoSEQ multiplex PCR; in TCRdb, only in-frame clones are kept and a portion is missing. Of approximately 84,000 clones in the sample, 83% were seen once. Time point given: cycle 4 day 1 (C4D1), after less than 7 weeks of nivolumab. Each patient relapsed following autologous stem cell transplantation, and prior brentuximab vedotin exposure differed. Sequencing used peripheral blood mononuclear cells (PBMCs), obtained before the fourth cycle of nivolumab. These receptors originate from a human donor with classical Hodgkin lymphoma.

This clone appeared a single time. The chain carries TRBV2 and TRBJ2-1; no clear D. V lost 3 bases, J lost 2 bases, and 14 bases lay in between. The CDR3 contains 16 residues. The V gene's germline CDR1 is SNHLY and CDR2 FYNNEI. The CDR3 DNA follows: TGTGCCAGCAGTGACCTACGGGCCGAGGCCTACAATGAGCAGTTCTTC. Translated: CASSDLRAEAYNEQFF.

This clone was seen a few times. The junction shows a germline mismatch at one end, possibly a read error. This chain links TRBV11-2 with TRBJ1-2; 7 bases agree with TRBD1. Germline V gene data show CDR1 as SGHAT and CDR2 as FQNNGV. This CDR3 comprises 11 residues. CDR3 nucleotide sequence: TGTGCCAGCAGCTTAGATGGGGGGACAGCATTC. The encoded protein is CASSLDGGTAF.

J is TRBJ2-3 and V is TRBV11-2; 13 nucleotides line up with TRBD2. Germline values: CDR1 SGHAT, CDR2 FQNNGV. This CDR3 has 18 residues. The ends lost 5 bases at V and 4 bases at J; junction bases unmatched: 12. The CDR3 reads CASSRTGTSGTPPDTQYF. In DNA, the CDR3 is TGTGCCAGCAGCCGAACCGGGACTAGCGGGACTCCCCCAGATACGCAGTATTTT. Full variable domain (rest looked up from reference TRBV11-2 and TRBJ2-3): EAGVAQSPRYKIIEKRQSVAFWCNPISGHATLYWYQQILGQGPKLLIQFQNNGVVDDSQLPKDRFSAERLKGVDSTLKIQPAKLEDSAVYLCASSRTGTSGTPPDTQYFGPGTRLTVL.

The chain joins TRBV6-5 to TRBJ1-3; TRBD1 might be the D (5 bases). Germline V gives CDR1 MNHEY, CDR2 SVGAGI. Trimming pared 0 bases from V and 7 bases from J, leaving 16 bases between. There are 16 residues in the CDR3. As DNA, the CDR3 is TGTGCCAGCAGTTACTCGATCGGCAGGGTGGCTAACACCATATATTTT. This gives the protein CASSYSIGRVANTIYF.

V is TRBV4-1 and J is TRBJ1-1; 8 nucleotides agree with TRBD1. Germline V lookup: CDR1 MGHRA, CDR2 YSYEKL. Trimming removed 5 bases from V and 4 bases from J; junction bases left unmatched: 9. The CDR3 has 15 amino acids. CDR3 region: CASSYRQGKGTEAFF. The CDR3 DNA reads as TGCGCCAGCAGCTACCGACAGGGGAAGGGCACTGAAGCTTTCTTT.

The CDR3, as DNA: TGTGCCAGCAGCTTCCGGGGGGCGGTCAATGAGCAGTTCTTC. This sequence encodes CASSFRGAVNEQFF. This chain uses TRBV5-5 with TRBJ2-1, with D maybe TRBD2 (7 bases). CDR1 is SGHKS, CDR2 YYEKEE, per germline (reference sequence). V lost 2 bases and J 6 bases, leaving 12 bases between the germline ends. The CDR3 length is 14 residues. The full variable domain, its missing parts supplied by reference TRBV5-5 and TRBJ2-1, is DAGVTQSPTHLIKTRGQQVTLRCSPISGHKSVSWYQQVLGQGPQFIFQYYEKEERGRGNFPDRFSARQFPNYSSELNVNALLLGDSALYLCASSFRGAVNEQFFGPGTRLTVL.

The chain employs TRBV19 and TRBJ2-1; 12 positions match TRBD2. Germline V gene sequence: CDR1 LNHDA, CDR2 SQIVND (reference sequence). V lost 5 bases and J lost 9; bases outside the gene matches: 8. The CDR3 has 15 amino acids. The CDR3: CASSGTSGPAGEQFF. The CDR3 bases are TGTGCCAGTAGTGGGACTAGCGGGCCCGCCGGTGAGCAGTTCTTC.

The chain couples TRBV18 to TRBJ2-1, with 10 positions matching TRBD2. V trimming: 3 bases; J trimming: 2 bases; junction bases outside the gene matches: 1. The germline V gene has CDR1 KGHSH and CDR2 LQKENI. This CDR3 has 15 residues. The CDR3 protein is CASSPLAGAYNEQFF. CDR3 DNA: TGTGCCAGCTCACCCCTAGCGGGAGCCTACAATGAGCAGTTCTTC.

The CDR3 sequence is CASSRTAFTEAFF. The CDR3 region has the DNA TGTGCCAGCAGCCGGACGGCTTTCACTGAAGCTTTCTTT. V and J are TRBV7-8 and TRBJ1-1; no reliable D call. Trimming left V 5 bases short and J 4 bases short, with 11 bases between. The CDR3 loop spans 13 amino acids. CDR1 and CDR2 from the germline V gene are SGHVS and FQNEAQ. Based on the CDR3 plus reference TRBV7-8 and TRBJ1-1, the full variable domain is GAGVSQSPRYKVAKRGQDVALRCDPISGHVSLFWYQQALGQGPEFLTYFQNEAQLDKSGLPSDRFFAERPEGSVSTLKIQRTQQEDSAVYLCASSRTAFTEAFFGQGTRLTVV.

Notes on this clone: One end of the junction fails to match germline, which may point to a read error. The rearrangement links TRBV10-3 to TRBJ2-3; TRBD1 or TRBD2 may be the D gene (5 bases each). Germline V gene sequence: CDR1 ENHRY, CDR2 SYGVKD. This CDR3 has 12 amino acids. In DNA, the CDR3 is TGTGCCATCAGCTCCCGGGACGGCCCGCAGTTTTTT. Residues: CAISSRDGPQFF.